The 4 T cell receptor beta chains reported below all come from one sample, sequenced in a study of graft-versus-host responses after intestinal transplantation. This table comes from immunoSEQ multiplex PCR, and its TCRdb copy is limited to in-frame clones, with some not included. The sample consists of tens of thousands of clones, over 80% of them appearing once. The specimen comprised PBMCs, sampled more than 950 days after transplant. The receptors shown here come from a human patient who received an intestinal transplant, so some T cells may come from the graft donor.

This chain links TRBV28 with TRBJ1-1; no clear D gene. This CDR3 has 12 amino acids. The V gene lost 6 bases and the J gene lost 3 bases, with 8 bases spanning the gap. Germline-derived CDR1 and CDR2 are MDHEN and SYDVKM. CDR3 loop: CASRPRYTEAFF. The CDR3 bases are TGTGCCAGCAGACCTAGGTACACTGAAGCTTTCTTT.

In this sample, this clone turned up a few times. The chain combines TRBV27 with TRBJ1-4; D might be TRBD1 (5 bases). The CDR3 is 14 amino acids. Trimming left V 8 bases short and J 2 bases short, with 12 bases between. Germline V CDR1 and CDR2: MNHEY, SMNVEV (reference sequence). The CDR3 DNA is TGTGCCAGCTCCCGGGACGGGACTAATGAAAAACTGTTTTTT. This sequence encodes CASSRDGTNEKLFF.

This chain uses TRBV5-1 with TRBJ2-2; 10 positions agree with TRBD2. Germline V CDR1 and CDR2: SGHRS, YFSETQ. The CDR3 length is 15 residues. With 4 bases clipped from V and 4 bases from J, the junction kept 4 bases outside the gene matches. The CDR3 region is CASSPQRGGTGELFF. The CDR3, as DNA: TGCGCCAGCAGCCCCCAGCGGGGGGGCACCGGGGAGCTGTTTTTT.

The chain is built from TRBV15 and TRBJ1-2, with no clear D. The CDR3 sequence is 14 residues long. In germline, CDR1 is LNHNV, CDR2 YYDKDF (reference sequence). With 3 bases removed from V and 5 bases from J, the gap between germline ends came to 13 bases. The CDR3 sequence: CATSSGRNLYGYTF. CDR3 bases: TGTGCCACCAGCAGCGGACGGAACTTATATGGCTACACCTTC.